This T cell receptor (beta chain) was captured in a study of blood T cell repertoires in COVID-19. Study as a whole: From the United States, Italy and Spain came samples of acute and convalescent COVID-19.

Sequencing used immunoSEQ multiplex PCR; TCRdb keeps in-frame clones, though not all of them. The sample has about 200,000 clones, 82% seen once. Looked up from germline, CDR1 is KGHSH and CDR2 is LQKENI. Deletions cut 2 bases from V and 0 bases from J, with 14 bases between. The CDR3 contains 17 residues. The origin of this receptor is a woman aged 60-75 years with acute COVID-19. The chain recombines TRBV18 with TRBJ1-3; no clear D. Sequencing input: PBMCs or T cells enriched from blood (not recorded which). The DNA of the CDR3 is TGTGCCAGCTCACCAGCGCAGGCTCAACTCTCTGGAAACACCATATATTTT. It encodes CASSPAQAQLSGNTIYF.